The clone carrying this T cell receptor (beta chain) showed up just once. Its target is unknown. V shed 4 bases and J 1 base; nucleotides not matched to a gene: 2. This CDR3 contains 16 residues. Germline V gene sequence: CDR1 KGHSH, CDR2 LQKENI. Assay used: immunoSEQ multiplex PCR; TCRdb lists only in-frame clones, some missing. The sample lists under 80,000 clones; roughly 78% were seen once. The sample belongs to a study of OX40 agonist ivuxolimab in advanced cancers. For the study at large: A mean age of approximately 58 years, range 23 to 79, was recorded, and approximately 85% were male. Broader study findings: Expanded clones belonging to CD8+ T cells outnumbered, on average, those of CD4+.

V usage is TRBV18 and J usage is TRBJ2-1; 12 bases fit TRBD2. The sample here was CD4+ or CD8+ T cells sorted from blood, taken in a trial of the OX40 agonist ivuxolimab. The receptor's source is an adult with an advanced solid tumor such as melanoma, head and neck, liver or kidney cancer. CDR3 sequence reads: CASSRTSGGSYNEQFF. The CDR3 bases are TGTGCCAGCTCACGTACTAGCGGGGGGTCCTACAATGAGCAGTTCTTC.